A selection of T cell receptor beta chains follows, all from one sample in a study of blood T cell repertoires in COVID-19. The repertoire was sequenced with immunoSEQ multiplex PCR; TCRdb's copy has only in-frame clones and lacks some. There are hundreds of thousands of clones in the sample; approximately 89% occur only once, and 12% lies in the top ten. The sequencing input was peripheral blood. The receptors were gathered from a woman aged 55-70 years with acute or convalescent COVID-19. Both conserved end residues are part of each CDR3. D genes are given only for firm matches. Clone size is not always given. Where it is, it says once, few, many or a class for expanded clones.

j_call d_call clone_size v_call cdr3_nt cdr3_aa
TRBJ2-7 TRBD2 . TRBV7-2 TGTGCCAGCAGCGCCGTCCAACTAGCGGGGGGACGCGAGCAGTACTTC CASSAVQLAGGREQYF
TRBJ2-6 TRBD1 . TRBV28 TGTGCCAGCAGGGGACAGGGGTATTCAACTGGGGCCAACGTCCTGACTTTC CASRGQGYSTGANVLTF
TRBJ2-7 . . TRBV19 TGTGCCAGTAATCCTCTGGGCAGGGACTCTAGCTACGAGCAGTACTTC CASNPLGRDSSYEQYF
TRBJ2-2 . . TRBV10-3 TGTGCCATCAGTGGTACGACGGGGGCGAACACCGGGGAGCTGTTTTTT CAISGTTGANTGELFF
TRBJ2-1 TRBD2 . TRBV9 TGTGCCAGCAGCATCGGGACTAGCGGGAGTTCGCAGTACAATGAGCAGTTCTTC CASSIGTSGSSQYNEQFF
TRBJ2-3 . . TRBV5-4 TGTGCCAGCAGCTTAGGGGGTAATAGCGCAGATACGCAGTATTTT CASSLGGNSADTQYF
TRBJ1-4 . . TRBV27 TGTGCCAGCAGTTTTTTTTCCGCAACTAATGAAAAACTGTTTTTT CASSFFSATNEKLFF
TRBJ2-1 TRBD2 . TRBV24-1 TGTGCCACCAGGACGAAACTAGCGCCCAGCTCCTACAATGAGCAGTTCTTC CATRTKLAPSSYNEQFF
TRBJ2-5 . . TRBV28 TGTGCCAGCAGTCCACTAGGGAGGCGGAGGCAAGAGACCCAGTACTTC CASSPLGRRRQETQYF
TRBJ2-5 TRBD2 . TRBV5-4 TGTGCCAGCAGCTTCTCTAGCGGGAGACAAGAGACCCAGTACTTC CASSFSSGRQETQYF
TRBJ2-3 TRBD1 . TRBV7-2 TGTGCCAGCAGCTTAGACCGAATGCCGGGACAGGGGACGACAGATACGCAGTATTTT CASSLDRMPGQGTTDTQYF
TRBJ2-5 . . TRBV2 TGTGCCAGCAGTGAAGAGAAGCTCAGGGGCGGAGAGACCCAGTACTTC CASSEEKLRGGETQYF
TRBJ1-2 . . TRBV28 TGTGCCAGCAGTTCCCCCCCCAATCGGTATGGCTACACCTTC CASSSPPNRYGYTF
TRBJ1-2 . . TRBV6-5 TGTGCCAGCAGTTACGGCAACTATGGCTACACCTTC CASSYGNYGYTF
TRBJ2-5 TRBD2 . TRBV18 TGTGCCAGCTCACTCATTCTAGCGGGAGAAGTGGAGACCCAGTACTTC CASSLILAGEVETQYF
TRBJ1-1 . . TRBV5-1 TGCGCCAGCAGCTTGGGCAGGGGCTTGGACACTGAAGCTTTCTTT CASSLGRGLDTEAFF
TRBJ1-4 . . TRBV18 TGTGCCAGCTCACCATCGGGTGGGAGTGAAAAACTGTTTTTT CASSPSGGSEKLFF
TRBJ2-3 TRBD2 . TRBV5-5 TGTGCCAGCAGCCCACACTCTAGCGGGGCGGGGGCAGATACGCAGTATTTT CASSPHSSGAGADTQYF
TRBJ1-4 . few TRBV28 TGTGCCAGCCTAGCCGAAAAACTGTTTTTT CASLAEKLFF
TRBJ2-1 . . TRBV7-3 TGTGCCAGCAGCTTAAGTCTGGGGGGGCCTATCTATGAGCAGTTCTTC CASSLSLGGPIYEQFF
TRBJ1-5 TRBD1 . TRBV7-9 TGTGCCAGCAGCCCTTCGTCCGGGACAGATAGCAATCAGCCCCAGCATTTT CASSPSSGTDSNQPQHF
TRBJ2-1 . . TRBV6-5 TGTGCCAGCAGTTACTCAAGGGGAAGCTCCTACAATGAGCAGTTCTTC CASSYSRGSSYNEQFF
TRBJ2-5 . . TRBV12-3/TRBV12-4 TGTGCCAGCAGTTTCCGGCAGGAAGAGACCCAGTACTTC CASSFRQEETQYF
TRBJ1-2 TRBD1 . TRBV6-1 TGTGCCAGCAGTGAACAGGGGGCTACCTACTATGGCTACACCTTC CASSEQGATYYGYTF